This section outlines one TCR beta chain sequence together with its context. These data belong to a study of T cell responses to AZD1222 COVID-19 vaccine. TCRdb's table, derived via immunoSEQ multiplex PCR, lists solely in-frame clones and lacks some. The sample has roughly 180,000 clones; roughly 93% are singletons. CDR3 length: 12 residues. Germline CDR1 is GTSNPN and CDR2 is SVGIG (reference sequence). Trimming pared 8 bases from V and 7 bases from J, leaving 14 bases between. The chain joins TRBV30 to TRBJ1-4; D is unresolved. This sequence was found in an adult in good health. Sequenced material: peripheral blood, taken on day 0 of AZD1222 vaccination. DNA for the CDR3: TGTGCCACCCCGGCGGGGAGTGAAAAACTGTTTTTT. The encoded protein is CATPAGSEKLFF.